Sequencing of this T cell receptor beta chain was carried out in a study of T cells in Graves' hyperthyroidism and ophthalmopathy. Study-wide results and caveats: The model anticipated ophthalmopathy a median around six months pre-onset.

The CDR3 regions of TCR beta were amplified from RNA transcripts. An initial round of RT-PCR targeting the TCR CDR3 relied on the HTBI primer set. One entry per CDR3 protein, called by TCRdb with MiXCR from the multiplex PCR reads. The sample contains fewer than 450,000 distinct CDR3 sequences, about a sixth of which appear only once. Reasons for excluding patients were uncontrolled infection, other autoimmune disease, pregnancy or lactation. As to this clonotype: Its antigen is undetermined.

The sample consisted of blood. The TCR comes from a woman aged 25 to 39 with Graves' hyperthyroidism that later progressed to Graves' ophthalmopathy.

This CDR3 reads CASTPPGLGTGGTGELFF. Here the CDR3 DNA reads TGTGCCAGCACCCCCCCGGGGTTAGGGACAGGGGGCACCGGGGAGCTGTTTTTT. The chain combines TRBV2 with TRBJ2-2; TRBD1 matches at 11 bases. Germline V gene sequence: CDR1 SNHLY, CDR2 FYNNEI. Trimming removed 7 bases from V and 4 bases from J; junction bases left unmatched: 14. The CDR3 totals 18 residues.